Listed below are T cell receptor beta chains from one sample, sequenced in a study of vaccination and CD4 T cells after COVID-19. These receptors have no identified antigens. MiXCR, run by TCRdb on the PCR reads, gives a single entry per CDR3 protein. The sample has approximately 6,000 distinct CDR3 sequences, around 60% seen once. Sequenced input: CD4+ T cells from blood, cultured in vitro. The receptors were gathered from a human donor who had recovered from COVID-19. Each CDR3 is given with its conserved first and last residue. The D gene is left open where the match is weak. Some rows have no size entry. The others give once, few or many, or a class for an expanded clone.

CDR3 protein,CDR3 DNA,J gene,clone size,CDR3 length,V gene,D gene
CASSSGHLNTEAFF,TGTGCCAGCAGCTCGGGACACCTGAACACTGAAGCTTTCTTT,TRBJ1-1,once,14,TRBV21-1,NA
CASSRQGANQPQHF,TGTGCCAGCAGTCGACAGGGGGCTAATCAGCCCCAGCATTTT,TRBJ1-5,few,14,TRBV11-2,TRBD1
CASSLNPAGSTDTQYF,TGTGCCAGCAGCTTAAACCCAGCGGGCAGCACAGATACGCAGTATTTT,TRBJ2-3,large,16,TRBV7-3,NA
CASSITSGGDGVTKNIQYF,TGTGCCAGTAGTATCACGTCAGGGGGCGATGGGGTAACCAAAAACATTCAGTACTTC,TRBJ2-4,NA,19,TRBV19,TRBD1
CASSYGAIGGAETQYF,TGTGCCAGCAGTTACGGGGCGATTGGAGGCGCAGAGACCCAGTACTTC,TRBJ2-5,NA,16,TRBV6-2/TRBV6-3,NA
CASSETRDRHETQYF,TGTGCCAGTAGTGAGACTAGGGACAGACACGAGACCCAGTACTTC,TRBJ2-5,NA,15,TRBV19,NA
CASRRTVTTPLHF,TGTGCCAGCAGAAGGACAGTGACAACACCCCTCCACTTT,TRBJ1-6,once,13,TRBV27,NA
CAAREFRTEAFF,TGTGCCGCCAGGGAGTTTAGGACTGAAGCTTTCTTT,TRBJ1-1,few,12,TRBV6-1,NA
CASRSFTEAFF,TGTGCCAGCAGATCTTTCACTGAAGCTTTCTTT,TRBJ1-1,NA,11,TRBV2,NA
CATAGTAKETQYF,TGTGCCACCGCCGGGACCGCGAAAGAGACCCAGTACTTC,TRBJ2-5,NA,13,TRBV19,NA
CSAIKVETQYF,TGCAGTGCTATTAAAGTGGAGACCCAGTACTTC,TRBJ2-5,NA,11,TRBV20-1,NA